Shown below are 18 T cell receptor beta chains from a single sample sequenced in a study of cytomegalovirus exposure and HLA in healthy donors. The assay was immunoSEQ multiplex PCR, and TCRdb's table has in-frame clones only and misses some. The data contain roughly 150,000 clones, approximately 89% of them singletons. The sequenced sample consisted of PBMCs. These receptors originate from a man between 18 and 29 years old in good health and CMV-seropositive.

This sequence joins TRBV5-1 and TRBJ1-1; D possibly corresponds to TRBD1 (6 bases). Trimming removed 4 bases from V and 0 bases from J, with 16 bases in between. Germline CDR1 is SGHRS and CDR2 is YFSETQ. The CDR3 runs 16 residues. The CDR3 bases are TGCGCCAGCAGCACCGGGACACCCGACTTGAACACTGAAGCTTTCTTT. Translated, it gives CASSTGTPDLNTEAFF.

The chain employs TRBV10-3 and TRBJ1-1; D is perhaps TRBD1 (6 bases). The CDR3 runs to 14 residues. The germline V and J ends were trimmed by 2 bases and 5 bases, with 12 bases remaining between them. CDR1 and CDR2 from the germline V gene are ENHRY and SYGVKD. CDR3 sequence reads: CAISEREGVTEAFF. The CDR3 DNA follows: TGTGCCATCAGTGAGAGGGAGGGGGTTACTGAAGCTTTCTTT.

The genes are TRBV6-5 and TRBJ2-1; 11 bases fit TRBD1. Germline values: CDR1 MNHEY, CDR2 SVGAGI. V lost 4 bases to trimming and J lost 8 bases; unmatched junction nucleotides: 4. CDR3 length: 14 amino acids. CDR3 in amino acids: CASSSGQGVDEQFF. CDR3 DNA: TGTGCCAGCAGTTCGGGACAGGGGGTCGATGAGCAGTTCTTC.

The rearrangement links TRBV27 to TRBJ2-7; a possible D gene is TRBD2 (5 bases). The length of the CDR3 is 14 residues. Germline-derived CDR1 and CDR2 are MNHEY and SMNVEV (reference sequence). V lost 6 bases, J lost 0 bases, and 12 bases lay in between. CDR3 coding DNA: TGTGCCAGCAGATTAAACGGGGACTCCTACGAGCAGTACTTC. Translated, it gives CASRLNGDSYEQYF.

This rearrangement joins TRBV6-5 to TRBJ2-7; tentatively, D is TRBD1 (5 bases). V gave up 0 bases and J gave up 7 bases, with 10 bases separating them. CDR3 length: 13 residues. The germline gives CDR1 MNHEY, CDR2 SVGAGI. The DNA of the CDR3 is TGTGCCAGCAGTTACTCGATCTCAGGGGAGCAGTACTTC. Its translation: CASSYSISGEQYF.

The chain carries TRBV7-9 and TRBJ1-5; weak D call: TRBD1 (5 bases). V lost 4 bases to trimming and J lost 7 bases, with 11 bases between them. CDR1 SEHNR and CDR2 FQNEAQ come from the germline V gene (reference sequence). The CDR3 covers 13 residues. The CDR3 DNA sequence: TGTGCCAGCAGCTCGGAGGGGATGCAGCCCCAGCATTTT. It codes for CASSSEGMQPQHF.

The chain carries TRBV6-1 and TRBJ2-2; D perhaps matches TRBD1 (6 bases). Germline V gene sequence: CDR1 MNHNS, CDR2 SASEGT. Trimming pared 4 bases from V and 2 bases from J, leaving 8 bases between. The CDR3 sequence is 14 residues long. The CDR3 DNA sequence: TGTGCCAGCAGTGTACAGGGAAACACCGGGGAGCTGTTTTTT. Its translation: CASSVQGNTGELFF.

In its sample, this clone was seen once. The chain has TRBV28 and TRBJ2-3; TRBD1 agrees at 7 bases. The CDR3 contains 15 residues. CDR1 is MDHEN and CDR2 is SYDVKM in the germline V gene. Trimming took 0 bases from V and 3 from J; bases not matched to a gene: 3. The CDR3 reads CASSLWTGSTDTQYF. In DNA, the CDR3 is TGTGCCAGCAGTTTATGGACAGGGAGTACAGATACGCAGTATTTT.

The chain recombines TRBV11-3 with TRBJ2-7; possible D gene TRBD1, 6 bases. The V gene lost 6 bases and the J gene lost 2 bases, with 29 bases spanning the gap. This CDR3 is 19 amino acids long. From germline, CDR1 is SGHNT and CDR2 YENEEA. As DNA, the CDR3 is TGTGCCAGCAGTTCCCGAATATGGCTATCCGGGACACAAACCTACGAGCAGTACTTC. Translating gives CASSSRIWLSGTQTYEQYF.

This chain joins TRBV9 and TRBJ2-7; 8 bases agree with TRBD1. The CDR3 is 15 residues long. The V gene end was trimmed by 3 bases and the J gene end by 0 bases; junction bases not matched to a gene: 5. Looked up from germline, CDR1 is SGDLS and CDR2 is YYNGEE. The CDR3 bases are TGTGCCAGCAGCGCTCGGACAGGGAGCTCCTACGAGCAGTACTTC. It is translated as CASSARTGSSYEQYF.

The genes are TRBV15 and TRBJ2-1, with TRBD2 matching 10 bases. The CDR3 contains 22 residues. V gave up 0 bases and J gave up 2 bases; unmatched junction bases: 19. Germline V gives CDR1 LNHNV, CDR2 YYDKDF (reference sequence). CDR3 amino acids: CATSRDRLAGVGDTIAYNEQFF. The CDR3 DNA reads as TGTGCCACCAGCAGAGATCGTCTAGCGGGAGTGGGGGATACTATTGCCTACAATGAGCAGTTCTTC.

The rearrangement joins TRBV4-1 to TRBJ2-7; D possibly corresponds to TRBD2 (6 bases). The V gene's germline CDR1 is MGHRA and CDR2 YSYEKL. This CDR3 comprises 16 residues. Between the trimmed V and J ends, which lost 0 bases and 5 bases, there was a span of 17 bases. The CDR3 protein is CASSQERWSAGNEQYF. CDR3 nucleotides: TGCGCCAGCAGCCAAGAACGTTGGTCCGCGGGGAACGAGCAGTACTTC.

Only a few counts were recorded for this clone. The chain links TRBV28 to TRBJ2-1; 10 bases fit TRBD2. Germline V gene lookup returns CDR1 MDHEN and CDR2 SYDVKM. J gave up 4 bases and V 6 bases, and 12 bases lay outside the gene matches. The CDR3 totals 17 residues. CDR3 DNA sequence: TGTGCCAGCAGCCCGACCGACGGACTAGCGGATTACAATGAGCAGTTCTTC. This codes for CASSPTDGLADYNEQFF. The full variable domain, completed using reference TRBV28 and TRBJ2-1, is DVKVTQSSRYLVKRTGEKVFLECVQDMDHENMFWYRQDPGLGLRLIYFSYDVKMKEKGDIPEGYSVSREKKERFSLILESASTNQTSMYLCASSPTDGLADYNEQFFGPGTRLTVL.

This clone was observed a single time. The rearrangement joins TRBV5-1 to TRBJ1-5; TRBD1 matches at 9 bases. V was clipped by 0 bases and J by 1 base; unmatched bases: 2. The CDR3 has 16 residues. Germline CDR1 reads SGHRS; CDR2 reads YFSETQ. CDR3 sequence: CASSLGTGASNQPQHF. The DNA for the CDR3 is TGCGCCAGCAGCTTGGGGACAGGGGCCAGCAATCAGCCCCAGCATTTT.

This clone was recorded once. The chain links TRBV5-1 to TRBJ2-2; 8 bases agree with TRBD2. CDR1 is SGHRS, CDR2 YFSETQ, per germline. CDR3 length equals 15 residues. The junction had 8 bases not matched to a gene; V was cut back by 7 bases and J by 3 bases. The CDR3 sequence: CASGPGGRYTGELFF. CDR3 in DNA: TGCGCCAGCGGACCGGGGGGGAGGTACACCGGGGAGCTGTTTTTT.

This clone came up once. J is TRBJ2-3 and V is TRBV9; 7 nucleotides match TRBD1. Germline CDR1 and CDR2: SGDLS and YYNGEE. J lost 1 base, V lost 0 bases, and 2 bases had no gene match. This CDR3 contains 15 residues. The CDR3 spells CASSVVGQGTDTQYF. CDR3 coding DNA: TGTGCCAGCAGCGTAGTAGGACAGGGCACAGATACGCAGTATTTT.

J is TRBJ2-3 and V is TRBV5-4; TRBD2 matches 8 bases. This CDR3 is built from 14 residues. The ends lost 5 bases at V and 5 bases at J; junction bases unmatched: 7. Germline V gene lookup returns CDR1 SGHNT and CDR2 YYREEE (reference sequence). CDR3 nucleotide sequence: TGTGCCAGCAGTGGGACTAGGACTATAGATACGCAGTATTTT. Its protein product is CASSGTRTIDTQYF.

The gene calls are TRBV5-4 and TRBJ1-3; TRBD1 aligns across 7 bases. This CDR3 spans 15 amino acids. Per germline, CDR1 SGHNT and CDR2 YYREEE (reference sequence). J lost 2 bases, V lost 4 bases, and 6 bases had no gene match. CDR3 loop: CASSIDRDAGNTIYF. CDR3 sequence (DNA): TGTGCCAGCAGCATCGACAGGGATGCTGGAAACACCATATATTTT.